This TCR beta chain was recorded in a study of T-cell reconstitution after alpha-beta-depleted transplantation in children. Looked up from germline, CDR1 is SQVTM and CDR2 is ANQGSEA. The CDR3 runs to 13 residues. The ends were cut back, 3 bases at V and 4 bases at J, with 12 bases in the middle. As it was prepared, the TCRbeta library received unique molecular identifiers. TCRdb re-called the PCR reads with MiXCR, one entry per CDR3 protein. The sample shows nearly 550,000 distinct CDR3 sequences, about 17% of them seen only once. This sequence joins TRBV29-1 and TRBJ1-1; no firm D call. This clonotype was sampled from a human donor who donated a stem cell graft to a child with acute lymphoblastic leukemia. The specimen comprised PBMCs from the stem cell graft donor, sampled from the stem cell graft. The CDR3 spells CSVESPKGTEAFF. The CDR3 DNA reads as TGCAGCGTTGAGAGTCCCAAGGGCACTGAAGCTTTCTTT.